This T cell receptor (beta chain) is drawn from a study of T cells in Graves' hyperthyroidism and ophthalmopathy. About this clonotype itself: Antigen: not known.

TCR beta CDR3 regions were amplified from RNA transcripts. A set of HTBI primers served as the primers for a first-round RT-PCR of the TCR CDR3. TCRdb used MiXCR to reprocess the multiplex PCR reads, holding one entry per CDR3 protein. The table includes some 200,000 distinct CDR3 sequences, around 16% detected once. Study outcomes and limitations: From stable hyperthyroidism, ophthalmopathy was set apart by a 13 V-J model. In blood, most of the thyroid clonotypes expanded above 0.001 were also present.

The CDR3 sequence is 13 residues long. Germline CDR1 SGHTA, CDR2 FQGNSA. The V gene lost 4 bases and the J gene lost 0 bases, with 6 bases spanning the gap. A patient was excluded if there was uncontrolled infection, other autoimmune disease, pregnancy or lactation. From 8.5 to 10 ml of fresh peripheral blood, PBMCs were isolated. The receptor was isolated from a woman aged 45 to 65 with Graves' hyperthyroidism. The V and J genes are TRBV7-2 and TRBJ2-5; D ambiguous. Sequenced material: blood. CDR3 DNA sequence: TGTGCCAGCAGCTCCTCTTACCAAGAGACCCAGTACTTC. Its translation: CASSSSYQETQYF.